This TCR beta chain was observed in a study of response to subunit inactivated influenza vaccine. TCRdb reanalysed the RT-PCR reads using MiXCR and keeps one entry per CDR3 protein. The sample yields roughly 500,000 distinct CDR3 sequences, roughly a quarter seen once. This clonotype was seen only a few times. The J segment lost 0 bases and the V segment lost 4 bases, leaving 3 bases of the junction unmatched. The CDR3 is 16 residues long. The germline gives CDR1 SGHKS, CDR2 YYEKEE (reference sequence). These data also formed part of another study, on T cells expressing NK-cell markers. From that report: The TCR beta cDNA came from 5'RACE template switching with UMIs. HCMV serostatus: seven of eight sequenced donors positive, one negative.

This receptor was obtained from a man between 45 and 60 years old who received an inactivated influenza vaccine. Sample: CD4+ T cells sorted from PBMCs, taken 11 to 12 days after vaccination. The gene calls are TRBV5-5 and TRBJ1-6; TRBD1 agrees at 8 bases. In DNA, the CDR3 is TGTGCCAGCAGCCTAGGACAGGGCTCCTATAATTCACCCCTCCACTTT. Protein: CASSLGQGSYNSPLHF.